This TCR beta chain stems from a study of siplizumab effects on memory and regulatory T cells (dated by TCRdb to about 2019). As for the study more broadly: The study looked at the effect of siplizumab, an anti-CD2 antibody, on alloreactive T-cell subsets in allogeneic mixed lymphocyte reactions made from human PBMCs.

Libraries were constructed by the immunoSEQ multiplex PCR assay. Each sample had about 10^5 TCR templates assayed by the deep sequencing platform. Genomic DNA extracted from sorted T cells was used for TCRbeta CDR3 sequencing. On the authors' methods: Clonal analysis of TCRbeta CDR3 data was done in the R programming language. Alloreactive CD4+ and CD8+ clones were identified by comparing unstimulated samples to CFSE-low samples taken after the reaction. Regulatory or non-regulatory origin was assigned to alloreactive CD4+ clones by matching of sequences to sorted unstimulated Treg and non-Treg repertoires. The clones in this table, taken by TCRdb from immuneACCESS, are in-frame only. Not every clone is retained; where verified, under half of the shortfall comes from an unresolved V gene, and the cause of the rest is unknown. Clone size and V and J calls were adopted from that table, with D and trimming inferred from the DNA. The sample yields approximately 120,000 clones; roughly nine tenths were counted once. The top ten constitute more than 0.65% of the sample.

About this clone itself: Which antigen it targets is not known. Base qualities are not at hand, and no much larger clone is one base apart.

In the germline V gene, CDR1 corresponds to SGHRS and CDR2 to YFSETQ. Spanning cysteine to phenylalanine, the CDR3 consists of 16 amino acids. The entry retains the CDR3 DNA only, 48 bases that are in frame from base 1. The germline V and J ends show losses of 4 bases and 8 bases respectively, and no gene match explains 12 bases of the junction. Sorted unstimulated T cells, along with proliferating T cells recovered from mixed lymphocyte reactions, underwent TCRbeta CDR3 sequencing. Fresh whole blood from ten HLA-typed healthy donors was used as the source from which PBMCs were isolated. Unstimulated CD4+ regulatory T cells were FACS-sorted to map the origin of alloreactive clones. Findings and caveats that apply to the study as a whole: Because sequences below about 10^-5 frequency were poorly captured, only a minor fraction of alloreactive clones could be mapped to unstimulated subsets. Siplizumab significantly reduced the cumulative frequency of alloreactive sequences traceable to unstimulated CD4+ memory T cells. For roughly 75-96% of proliferating CD4+ or CD8+ clones, no naive or memory phenotype could be assigned. Greater diversity appeared to be present in unstimulated naive T cells than in memory T cells, and a substantial contribution to the alloresponse seemed to be made by naive cells. In reactions with siplizumab, an average of approximately 69% of mappable alloreactive CD4+ clones were Treg-derived, compared with roughly 30% in control reactions. The suppressive function of proliferating Tregs from siplizumab cultures was not functionally confirmed.

The sequencing input was Tregs sorted from blood. In this chain, TRBV5-1 is recombined with TRBJ1-2; the junction holds 12 bases that match TRBD1. The TCR sequence derives from a human donor in good health. Here is the DNA: TGCGCCAGCAGCGCTACCGGGACAGGGGGCGCGAAAGGCTACACCTTC. This is translated as CASSATGTGGAKGYTF.